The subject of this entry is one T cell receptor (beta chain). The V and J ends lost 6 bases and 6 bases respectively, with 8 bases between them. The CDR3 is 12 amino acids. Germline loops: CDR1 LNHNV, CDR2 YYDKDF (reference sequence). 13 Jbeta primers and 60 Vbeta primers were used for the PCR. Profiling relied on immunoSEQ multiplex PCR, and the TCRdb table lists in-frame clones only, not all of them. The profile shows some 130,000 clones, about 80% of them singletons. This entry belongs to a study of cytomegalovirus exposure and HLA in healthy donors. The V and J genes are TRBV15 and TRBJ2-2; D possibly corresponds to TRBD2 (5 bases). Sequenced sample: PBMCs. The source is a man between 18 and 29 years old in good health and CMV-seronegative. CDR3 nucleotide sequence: TGTGCCACCAGAACTAGACCCGGGGAGCTGTTTTTT. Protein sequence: CATRTRPGELFF.